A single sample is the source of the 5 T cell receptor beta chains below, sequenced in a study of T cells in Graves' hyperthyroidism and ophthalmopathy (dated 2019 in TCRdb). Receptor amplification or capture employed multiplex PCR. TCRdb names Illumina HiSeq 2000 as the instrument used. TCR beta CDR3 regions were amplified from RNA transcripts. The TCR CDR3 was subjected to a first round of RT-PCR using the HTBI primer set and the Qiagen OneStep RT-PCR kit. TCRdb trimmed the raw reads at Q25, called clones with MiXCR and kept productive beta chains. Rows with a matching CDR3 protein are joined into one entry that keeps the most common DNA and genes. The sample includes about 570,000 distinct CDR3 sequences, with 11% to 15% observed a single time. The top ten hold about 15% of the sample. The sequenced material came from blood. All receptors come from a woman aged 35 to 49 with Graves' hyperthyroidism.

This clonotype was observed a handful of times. The CDR3 DNA is TGCAGTGCTTTACAAGACAGAGTGCTAGCGGGAGAGAGAACAGATACGCAGTATTTT. It encodes CSALQDRVLAGERTDTQYF. The rearrangement links TRBV20-1 to TRBJ2-3; 10 bases are a match to TRBD2. V was clipped by 5 bases and J by 3 bases; unmatched bases: 20. CDR3 length: 19 amino acids. In germline, CDR1 is DFQATT, CDR2 SNEGSKA (reference sequence).

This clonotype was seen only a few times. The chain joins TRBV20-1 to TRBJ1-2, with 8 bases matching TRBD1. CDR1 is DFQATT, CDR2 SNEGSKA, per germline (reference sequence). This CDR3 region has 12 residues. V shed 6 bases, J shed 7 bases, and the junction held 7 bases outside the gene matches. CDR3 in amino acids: CSAETGGSGYTF. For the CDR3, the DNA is TGCAGTGCCGAAACAGGGGGATCTGGCTACACCTTC.

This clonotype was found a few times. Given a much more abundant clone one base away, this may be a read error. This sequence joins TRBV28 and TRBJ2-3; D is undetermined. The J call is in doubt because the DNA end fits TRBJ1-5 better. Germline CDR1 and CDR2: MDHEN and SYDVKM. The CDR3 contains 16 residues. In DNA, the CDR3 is TGTGCCAGCAGTGCAGTGGGTAGGCAGCACACAGATACGCAGCATTTT. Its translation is CASSAVGRQHTDTQHF.

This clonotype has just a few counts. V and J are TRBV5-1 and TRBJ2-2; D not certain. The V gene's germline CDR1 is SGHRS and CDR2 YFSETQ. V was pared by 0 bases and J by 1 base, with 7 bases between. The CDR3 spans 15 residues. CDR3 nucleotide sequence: TGCGCCAGCAGCTTGGTCCTCCAGAACACCGGGGAGCTGTTTTTT. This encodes CASSLVLQNTGELFF.

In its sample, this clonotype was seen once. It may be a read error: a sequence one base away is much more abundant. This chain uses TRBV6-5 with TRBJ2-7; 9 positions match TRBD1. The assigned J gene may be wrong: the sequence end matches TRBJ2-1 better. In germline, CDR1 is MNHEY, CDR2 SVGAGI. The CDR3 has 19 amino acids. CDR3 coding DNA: TGTGCCAGCAGTTACGTCTCGAACTCCGGGACAGGGAAATTCTACGAGCAGTTCTTC. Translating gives CASSYVSNSGTGKFYEQFF.